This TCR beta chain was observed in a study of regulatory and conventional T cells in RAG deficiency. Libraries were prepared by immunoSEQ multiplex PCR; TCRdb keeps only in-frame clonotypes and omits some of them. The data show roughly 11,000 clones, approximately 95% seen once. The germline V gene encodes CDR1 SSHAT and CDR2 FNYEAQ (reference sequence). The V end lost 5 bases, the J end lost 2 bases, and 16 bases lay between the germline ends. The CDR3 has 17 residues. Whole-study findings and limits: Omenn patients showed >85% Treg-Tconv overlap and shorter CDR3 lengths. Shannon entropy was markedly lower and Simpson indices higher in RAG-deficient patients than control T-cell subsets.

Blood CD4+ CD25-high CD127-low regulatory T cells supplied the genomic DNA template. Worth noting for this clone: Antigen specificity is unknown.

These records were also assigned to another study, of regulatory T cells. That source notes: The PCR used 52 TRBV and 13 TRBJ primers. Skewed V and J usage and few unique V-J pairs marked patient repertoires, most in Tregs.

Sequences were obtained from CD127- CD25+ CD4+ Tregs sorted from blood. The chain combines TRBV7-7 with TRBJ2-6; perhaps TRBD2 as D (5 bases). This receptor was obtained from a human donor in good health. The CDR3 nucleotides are TGTGCCAGCAGCCCTCGGGGAGACCACCCTGGGGCCAACGTCCTGACTTTC. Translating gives CASSPRGDHPGANVLTF.